Listed below are T cell receptor beta chains from one sample, sequenced in a study of blood T cell repertoires in COVID-19. The data were produced by immunoSEQ multiplex PCR, yet TCRdb's version contains in-frame clones alone and is incomplete. The top ten clones hold 3.5% to 5% of a sample with 150,000 or so clones, around 78% of them seen once. Specimen: peripheral blood. The source is a woman older than 75 with active or convalescent COVID-19. Both conserved end residues are part of each CDR3. A D gene is named only where the DNA matches it firmly. Where a row states a size, it is once, few, many or the class of an expanded clone; other rows omit it.

CDR3 | DNA | D | size | J | V
CASSRPGQANYGYTF | TGTGCCAGCAGTAGACCCGGACAGGCGAACTATGGCTACACCTTC | TRBD1 | . | TRBJ1-2 | TRBV6-2/TRBV6-3
CASSFSTGTRDNEQFF | TGTGCCAGCAGTTTTTCTACCGGGACTAGAGACAATGAGCAGTTCTTC | TRBD2 | . | TRBJ2-1 | TRBV27
CASSRGQAINSPLHF | TGCGCCAGCAGCCGAGGACAGGCGATTAATTCACCCCTCCACTTT | TRBD1 | . | TRBJ1-6 | TRBV4-3
CASSPFEDRQGHPYEQYF | TGTGCCAGCAGTCCATTTGAGGATAGACAGGGCCACCCGTACGAGCAGTACTTC | TRBD1 | few | TRBJ2-7 | TRBV6-6
CASSLGADSSYEQYF | TGTGCCAGCAGCTTAGGGGCAGATAGCTCCTACGAGCAGTACTTC | . | . | TRBJ2-7 | TRBV7-2
CASSQNTGNTIYF | TGTGCCAGCAGCCAGAATACGGGAAACACCATATATTTT | . | . | TRBJ1-3 | TRBV7-6
CASSLTSGGVDEQFF | TGTGCCAGCAGCTTGACTAGCGGGGGGGTAGATGAGCAGTTCTTC | TRBD2 | . | TRBJ2-1 | TRBV5-4
CASSDLGRYGYTF | TGTGCCAGCAGTGATCTGGGCAGATATGGCTACACCTTC | . | . | TRBJ1-2 | TRBV6-1
CASSSSGSGGYTF | TGTGCCAGCAGCTCCTCGGGGAGTGGCGGCTACACCTTC | . | . | TRBJ1-2 | TRBV7-6
CASSFDAGFGEKLFF | TGTGCCAGCAGCTTCGATGCAGGGTTTGGTGAAAAACTGTTTTTT | . | . | TRBJ1-4 | TRBV5-8
CASSPGTARNSPLHF | TGTGCCAGCAGTCCCGGGACAGCGAGAAATTCACCCCTCCACTTT | TRBD1 | . | TRBJ1-6 | TRBV27
CASSRDRGDEQYF | TGTGCCAGCAGCCGGGACAGGGGGGACGAGCAGTACTTC | TRBD1 | . | TRBJ2-7 | TRBV4-2
CASRDTGFYGYTF | TGTGCCAGCAGGGACACAGGCTTCTATGGCTACACCTTC | . | many | TRBJ1-2 | TRBV2
CASSRPGGINEKLFF | TGTGCCAGTAGTAGGCCGGGGGGCATTAATGAAAAACTGTTTTTT | . | . | TRBJ1-4 | TRBV19
CASSVGTGGGNTIYF | TGTGCCAGCAGCGTAGGGACAGGGGGTGGAAACACCATATATTTT | TRBD1 | . | TRBJ1-3 | TRBV9
CASSLAAVDTQYF | TGTGCCAGCAGTTTAGCGGCCGTGGATACGCAGTATTTT | . | . | TRBJ2-3 | TRBV12-3/TRBV12-4
CASGPTGGEDQPQHF | TGTGCCAGCGGCCCGACAGGGGGAGAGGACCAGCCCCAGCATTTT | TRBD1 | . | TRBJ1-5 | TRBV11-1
CASSPDRLGSLSGANVLTF | TGCGCCAGCAGCCCGGACAGGTTGGGATCTCTCTCTGGGGCCAACGTCCTGACTTTC | TRBD1 | few | TRBJ2-6 | TRBV5-1
CASSVGIGQGDYEQYF | TGTGCCAGCAGCGTAGGAATCGGGCAGGGGGACTACGAGCAGTACTTC | TRBD1 | . | TRBJ2-7 | TRBV9
CSARGGQPQHF | TGCAGTGCCCGAGGGGGTCAGCCCCAGCATTTT | . | few | TRBJ1-5 | TRBV20-1